Sequencing of this T cell receptor beta chain was carried out in a study of T cell responses to AZD1222 COVID-19 vaccine. Sequenced by immunoSEQ multiplex PCR; TCRdb stores in-frame clones only, minus some. Among tens of thousands of clones listed, more than 75% were seen once. This CDR3 spans 11 amino acids. V was cut by 6 bases and J by 10 bases, with 10 bases left in between. The chain employs TRBV12-3 or TRBV12-4 and TRBJ2-1; D is undetermined. The sequence came from an adult in good health. Material: peripheral blood, obtained on day 0 of AZD1222 vaccination. CDR3 in amino acids: CASRGIGEQFF. CDR3 nucleotide sequence: TGTGCCAGCAGGGGTATTGGGGAGCAGTTCTTC.